Reported below is one TCR beta chain. The antigen remains unidentified. CDR3 length: 15 residues. The V end lost 1 base, the J end lost 5 bases, and 15 bases lay between the germline ends. In germline, CDR1 is PRHDT, CDR2 FYEKMQ (reference sequence). These data belong to a study of cytomegalovirus exposure and HLA in healthy donors. Study at large: Earlier findings included about 120 million unique TCR beta sequences obtained from about 180 million T cells. Early on, a data release was issued that held 80 million or so unique TCRs from HLA-typed donors.

It was with 60 Vbeta and 13 Jbeta primers that the PCR ran. The method was immunoSEQ multiplex PCR; TCRdb's version includes in-frame clones alone and lacks a portion of them. The sample shows about 130,000 clones, 80% of them seen only once. Broader study findings: Another analysis was done later, and it associated 15,000 to 20,000 TCR beta sequences with HLA alleles at 0.05 false discovery rate. TCR sequences were mostly rare, though some public TCRs occurred in many donors.

The rearrangement uses TRBV13 and TRBJ2-7, with D perhaps TRBD1 (7 bases). Sequencing was performed on PBMCs. The sequence derives from a woman in her thirties or forties in good health and CMV-seronegative. CDR3 in amino acids: CASSLVTGEDHEQYF. CDR3 sequence (DNA): TGTGCCAGCAGCTTAGTTACAGGGGAGGACCACGAGCAGTACTTC.